This TCR beta chain stems from a study of vaccination effects on CD4 cells after COVID-19. V lost 5 bases, J lost 4 bases, and 4 bases stayed unmatched. CDR1 and CDR2 (germline): ENHRY, SYGVKD. The CDR3 contains 15 residues. The repertoire was sequenced with immunoSEQ multiplex PCR; TCRdb's copy has only in-frame clones and lacks some. The data contain tens of thousands of clones, about 65% of them seen just once; the ten biggest clones take up 3.5% to 4.5%. Before any sequencing was done, the ViraFEST assay used viral peptide pools to expand antigen-specific CD4+ T cells. A roughly 11-day culture period preceded the isolation of CD4+ T cells. None of the vaccinated had previously contracted SARS-CoV-2, and their nucleocapsid antibodies tested negative. This clone was detected once. Antigen specificity is unknown.

The sample was CD4+ T cells from PBMCs cultured with HCoV-OC43 spike peptides, taken before COVID-19 vaccination. The subset was: HCoV-OC43 spike overlapping peptide pool stimulation. V usage is TRBV10-3 and J usage is TRBJ2-3; TRBD2 aligns across 12 bases. The clonotype was recovered from a human donor who received a COVID-19 vaccine. The CDR3 spells CAISRLAGVSDTQYF. The CDR3 nucleotides read TGTGCCATCAGTCGACTAGCGGGGGTATCAGATACGCAGTATTTT.